This TCR beta chain originates from a study of blood T cell repertoires in COVID-19. Germline V gives CDR1 SGHRS, CDR2 YFSETQ. The CDR3 has 15 amino acids. V lost 3 bases to trimming and J lost 0 bases, with 13 bases between them. The table came from immunoSEQ multiplex PCR; TCRdb's copy has only in-frame clones and leaves some out. The repertoire has about 18,000 clones, around 91% of them found once; the top ten carry approximately 7%. Material: peripheral blood. The rearrangement joins TRBV5-1 to TRBJ2-7, with D possibly matching TRBD1 (6 bases). The sequence came from a human donor in a cohort sampled during active COVID-19. The CDR3 sequence is CASSSPGQGSYEQYF. The CDR3, as DNA: TGCGCCAGCAGCTCACCGGGACAAGGCTCCTACGAGCAGTACTTC.